A single T cell receptor beta chain is shown here with its context. The antigen remains unidentified. The data are from a study of blood T cells in healthy people across ages. Looking at the study overall: Capture by template switching was about one barcoded beta molecule per two T cells.

Roughly 9.2 milliliters of peripheral blood were drawn from each donor into EDTA-treated tubes. Using a J-beta primer mix together with a sample-barcoded 5' primer, a second PCR was run for roughly 6 to 11 cycles. TCRdb fed the 5' RACE reads into MiXCR, producing one record per CDR3 protein. Of 270,000 or so distinct CDR3 sequences in the sample, 25% to 30% were seen once. Germline CDR1 is SGHVS and CDR2 is FNYEAQ. Between the trimmed V and J ends, which lost 0 bases and 5 bases, there was a span of 16 bases. The CDR3 totals 17 residues. Study-wide findings and caveats: Getting older went along with TCR beta diversity per million T cells dropping roughly linearly.

Sequenced sample: blood. This TCR came from a woman between 70 and 85 years old in good health. This rearrangement joins TRBV7-6 to TRBJ2-2; D is perhaps TRBD1 or TRBD2 (5 bases each). CDR3 in DNA: TGTGCCAGCAGCTTAGCAGGGGTAGGGGAGAAGACCGGGGAGCTGTTTTTT. It is translated as CASSLAGVGEKTGELFF.